This record looks at one T cell receptor beta chain sequence and its context. What this receptor recognizes is not known. Qualities for individual bases were not recorded, and no much larger clone is one base off. CDR1 and CDR2, per the germline V gene, are SGHTS and YDEGEE. Deletion took 8 bases off V and 8 bases off J, with a span of 16 bases between the germline ends. The CDR3 contains 13 residues, cysteine and phenylalanine counted. Only the CDR3 part of the read is kept: 39 bases, read in frame from the first base. This entry is derived from a study of lymphopenia after photon versus proton radiotherapy (dated by TCRdb to 2018 to 2020). At the level of the whole study: Photon and proton radiation therapy were compared by the study for their immunological effects in patients with gastrointestinal tumors who developed high-grade lymphopenia. A cohort of some 19 patients with gastrointestinal tumors who received either photon or proton therapy and subsequently developed lymphopenia was included. The study was designed to characterize how the impact on the immune system differs between the two radiation modalities.

Overall results and qualifications from the work: The authors looked at the survival association only in patients who died, and they framed better survival with proton therapy as a possibility rather than a demonstrated result. After the lymphocyte count nadir, oligoclonal expansion, especially of CD8+ Temra cells, was observed in photon-treated repertoires, and the drop in diversity was driven by this expansion. Relative stability during treatment was observed in proton-treated patients, whereas loss of naive T cells and TCR diversity and gain of effector/memory populations were observed in photon-treated patients. Across the cohort, an inverse correlation was found between a larger post-nadir drop in TCR diversity and overall survival time among patients who died.

Library creation used the immunoSEQ multiplex PCR assay. T cell repertoires were profiled with deep sequencing of rearranged TCR beta loci together with multiparametric flow cytometry. In TCRdb, the immuneACCESS table is reduced to in-frame sequences with V and J assigned. These tables do not hold every clone; where another copy was compared, an unresolved V gene accounts for under half, and the others remain unexplained. In all, the sample holds under 80,000 clones, and about 86% of those were seen once. The top ten hold roughly 2% of the sample. This clonotype was sampled from a middle-aged man with gastric cancer. The sequence is built from TRBV5-8 and TRBJ1-4; possibly the D gene is TRBD1, per 6 matching bases. The sample here was peripheral blood, taken from a patient treated with photon-based radiotherapy. The DNA is TGTGCCAGTGCGACAGGTCTAAGGGAAAAACTGTTTTTT. This is translated as CASATGLREKLFF. When the CDR3 is completed using the reference TRBV5-8 and TRBJ1-4 genes on either side, the full variable domain is EAGVTQSPTHLIKTRGQQATLRCSPISGHTSVYWYQQALGLGLQFLLWYDEGEERNRGNFPPRFSGRQFPNYSSELNVNALELEDSALYLCASATGLREKLFFGSGTQLSVL.